This T cell receptor beta chain was documented in a study of a mutant IDH1 vaccine in newly diagnosed glioma (dated by TCRdb to the early 2020s). A note on the overall study: Eight vaccinations were administered to patients in weeks 1, 3, 5, 7, 11, 15, 19 and 23, corresponding to visits V03 through V10. In the chemotherapy-containing groups, vaccination started alongside temozolomide cycles, whereas in patients who had radiotherapy alone it started 4-6 weeks after radiotherapy. Of the 25 to 40 patients who were treated, about 62% were male and 37.5% were female, and the mean age was about 40 years. Before enrollment, patients had received standard therapy of radiotherapy alone, temozolomide alone, or radiochemotherapy with temozolomide; most received the combination. Peripheral blood samples were drawn at six visits, namely V03 (baseline), V05, V07, V10, V12 and V13. For exploratory analyses, longitudinal TCRB deep sequencing was carried out in about two dozen treated patients wherever samples were available. Here is what the overall study found, with its caveats: Pseudoprogression appeared unrelated to alterations in the top peripheral T cell clonotypes detected by TCRB sequencing. PBMC samples for TCRB deep sequencing were selected based on availability. According to the authors, sample limitations meant that analyses of patient blood samples could not be reproduced. Vaccine-induced immune responses across multiple MHC alleles were detected in 90% to 95% of patients.

The method behind the library was the immunoSEQ multiplex PCR assay. Following the manufacturer's protocol, the hsTCRB Kit was used to amplify rearranged TCR beta chain sequences. Sequencing of TCRB libraries was carried out on an Illumina MiSeq. Per the original workflow: The kit vendor's proprietary platform handled demultiplexing, trimming and gene mapping. This is the immuneACCESS table as TCRdb keeps it, with only in-frame sequences that have V and J called. A part of the clones is gone; compared with another copy, unresolved V genes explain less than half, and the rest is unexplained. D and trimming come from the DNA, and the V and J calls and clone size come from that table. Here the sample has approximately 60,000 clones; approximately 79% occur a single time. 2.5% to 3.5% of the sample is taken by the ten largest. To note about this clone: The antigen this receptor binds is unknown. Within one base of it there is no much larger clone, and no base qualities were kept.

What the time point label conveys for this sample: week 5, during vaccination. Each vaccine dose, consisting of 300 ug of a 20-mer mutant IDH1 peptide in Montanide, was administered subcutaneously with topical imiquimod. All donors had newly diagnosed IDH1-mutant astrocytomas of WHO grade 3 or 4 that showed loss of nuclear ATRX. The samples were drawn from NOA16, a multicentre, single-arm, open-label phase I trial in Germany that tested a mutant IDH1 peptide vaccine in humans for the first time. Genomic DNA for TCRB sequencing was extracted from EDTA blood using the DNeasy Blood and Tissue Kit. CDR1 and CDR2 are drawn from the germline V gene: SGHNT, YENEEA. Relative to germline, V is missing 5 bases and J is missing 8 bases, with 4 bases of the junction outside any gene match. From its cysteine to its phenylalanine, the CDR3 spans 15 amino acids. The retained sequence is limited to the CDR3, 45 bases, with the frame set at the first base.

The starting material was PBMCs, obtained from a glioma patient whose treatment included an IDH1 peptide vaccine. The sequence is built from TRBV11-3 and TRBJ2-1; 15 central bases correspond to TRBD2. The receptor was isolated from a woman aged 18-29 years with glioma. Some clones in this sample may be carry-over from other donors' samples. In nucleotides, the sequence is TGTGCCAGCAGCACCCGGACTAGCGGGAGGGATGAGCAGTTCTTC. Translated, this is CASSTRTSGRDEQFF.